The rows below give T cell receptor beta chains drawn from one sample of a study of blood T cell repertoires in COVID-19. Sequenced by immunoSEQ multiplex PCR; TCRdb stores in-frame clones only, minus some. Seen here are fewer than 200,000 clones, about 82% observed once, and the top ten hold over 7%. The sequenced sample consisted of peripheral blood. The receptor set was obtained from an elderly woman with COVID-19, enrolled during active disease. The CDR3 runs from the conserved cysteine through the conserved F or W. The D gene is left open where the match is weak. Size tells how often a clone was seen (once, few, many) or the class of an expanded clone, and some rows leave it out.

v_call	clone_size	d_call	cdr3_length	j_call	cdr3_aa	cdr3_nt
TRBV7-9	NA	NA	14	TRBJ2-1	CASSSYSSYNEQFF	TGTGCCAGCAGCTCGTATAGCTCCTACAATGAGCAGTTCTTC
TRBV7-3	NA	NA	14	TRBJ1-2	CASPLGRSVYGYTF	TGTGCCAGCCCCCTGGGCCGGTCAGTCTATGGCTACACCTTC
TRBV4-1	NA	NA	15	TRBJ2-7	CASSQVGSPGVEQYF	TGCGCCAGCAGCCAAGTCGGGAGTCCGGGAGTCGAGCAGTACTTC
TRBV19	NA	TRBD1	14	TRBJ2-2	CASHDRGDTGELFF	TGTGCCAGTCATGACAGGGGGGACACCGGGGAGCTGTTTTTT
TRBV2	NA	TRBD1	13	TRBJ2-1	CASSRTGDNEQFF	TGTGCCAGCTCCCGGACAGGAGACAATGAGCAGTTCTTC
TRBV7-2	NA	TRBD1	14	TRBJ1-1	CASSRRDRDTEAFF	TGTGCCAGCAGCCGCCGGGACAGGGACACTGAAGCTTTCTTT
TRBV3-1/TRBV3-2	once	NA	14	TRBJ2-2	CASSHRGGTGELFF	TGTGCCAGCAGCCATCGAGGGGGCACCGGGGAGCTGTTTTTT
TRBV5-1	NA	TRBD1	16	TRBJ1-4	CASSLGTGDGDEKLFF	TGCGCCAGCAGCTTGGGGACAGGGGACGGGGATGAAAAACTGTTTTTT
TRBV9	NA	TRBD1	16	TRBJ2-7	CASSSGQGHSSYEQYF	TGTGCCAGCAGCTCAGGACAGGGCCACAGCTCCTACGAGCAGTACTTC
TRBV6-5	few	NA	14	TRBJ2-1	CASSTQGLSNEQFF	TGTGCCAGCAGTACCCAGGGGCTTAGCAATGAGCAGTTCTTC
TRBV6-5	once	NA	15	TRBJ2-1	CASTIRTFSYNEQFF	TGTGCCAGTACAATTCGCACCTTCTCCTACAATGAGCAGTTCTTC
TRBV10-3	NA	TRBD1	14	TRBJ1-6	CAISESGGRSPLHF	TGTGCCATCAGTGAGTCAGGGGGCAGGTCACCCCTCCACTTT
TRBV7-6	NA	TRBD2	17	TRBJ2-1	CASSLGGTSGATNEQFF	TGTGCCAGCAGCTTAGGGGGGACTAGCGGGGCAACCAATGAGCAGTTCTTC
TRBV28	NA	NA	15	TRBJ2-1	CASSPPAGSYNEQFF	TGTGCCAGCAGCCCACCCGCGGGATCCTACAATGAGCAGTTCTTC
TRBV3-1/TRBV3-2	NA	NA	14	TRBJ1-2	CASSLGLQGGGYTF	TGTGCCAGCAGCCTCGGATTACAGGGTGGGGGCTACACCTTC
TRBV7-3	NA	NA	13	TRBJ2-1	CASSAGTANEQFF	TGTGCCAGCAGCGCCGGGACTGCGAATGAGCAGTTCTTC
TRBV4-1	NA	TRBD1	14	TRBJ1-2	CASSQAEGAYGYTF	TGCGCCAGCAGCCAAGCAGAGGGGGCATATGGCTACACCTTC
TRBV7-9	NA	NA	13	TRBJ2-3	CASEGRGTDTQYF	TGTGCCAGCGAAGGGCGGGGTACAGATACGCAGTATTTT
TRBV5-1	NA	NA	15	TRBJ1-3	CASSLAPTDGNTIYF	TGCGCCAGCAGCTTGGCTCCTACTGATGGAAACACCATATATTTT
TRBV9	NA	NA	14	TRBJ1-4	CASSVDPGKEKLFF	TGTGCCAGCAGCGTAGATCCAGGGAAGGAAAAACTGTTTTTT
TRBV7-9	NA	TRBD1	15	TRBJ1-2	CASSPRQGGNYGYTF	TGTGCCAGCAGCCCGCGACAGGGGGGCAACTATGGCTACACCTTC
TRBV5-1	NA	NA	14	TRBJ2-3	CASSSQGYADTQYF	TGCGCCAGCAGCTCTCAGGGTTACGCAGATACGCAGTATTTT
TRBV28	once	TRBD1	15	TRBJ1-6	CASRNRDRGFSPLHF	TGTGCCAGCAGAAACCGGGACAGGGGTTTTTCACCCCTCCACTTT
TRBV6-5	NA	NA	15	TRBJ1-3	CASSYSQSSGNTIYF	TGTGCCAGCAGTTACTCACAGAGCTCTGGAAACACCATATATTTT
TRBV10-2	NA	NA	13	TRBJ1-5	CASRRNSNQPQHF	TGCGCCAGCAGGCGAAACAGCAATCAGCCCCAGCATTTT
TRBV7-8	NA	TRBD1	15	TRBJ1-6	CASSFVAGGDSPLHF	TGTGCCAGCAGCTTCGTGGCAGGGGGAGATTCACCCCTCCACTTT
TRBV3-1/TRBV3-2	NA	NA	15	TRBJ2-5	CASSPGRGTLETQYF	TGTGCCAGCAGCCCGGGGAGAGGCACCCTAGAGACCCAGTACTTC
TRBV5-3	NA	TRBD1	15	TRBJ1-1	CALHRGPQKNTEAFF	TGTGCCTTGCACAGGGGGCCACAGAAGAACACTGAAGCTTTCTTT
TRBV27	NA	TRBD2	15	TRBJ2-7	CASSSLGGGTYEQYF	TGTGCCAGCAGTTCTCTCGGCGGGGGTACGTACGAGCAGTACTTC
TRBV5-1	NA	TRBD1	14	TRBJ2-2	CASTGQGLFGELFF	TGCGCCAGCACCGGACAGGGGTTATTCGGGGAGCTGTTTTTT
TRBV6-5	NA	TRBD2	15	TRBJ2-7	CASSPTSVSSYEQYF	TGTGCCAGCAGCCCCACTAGCGTAAGCTCCTACGAGCAGTACTTC
TRBV10-3	NA	NA	16	TRBJ2-6	CAISQTPSSGANVLTF	TGTGCCATCAGTCAAACCCCCAGCTCTGGGGCCAACGTCCTGACTTTC
TRBV7-6	NA	NA	13	TRBJ1-1	CASSPGMVTEAFF	TGTGCCAGCAGCCCCGGGATGGTAACTGAAGCTTTCTTT
TRBV12-1	NA	NA	16	TRBJ1-5	CASSLTRGKTREPQHF	TGTGCCAGCAGCCTTACGCGAGGGAAGACCCGTGAACCCCAGCATTTT
TRBV27	NA	NA	16	TRBJ2-7	CASSPSTGSSVPEQYF	TGTGCCAGCAGTCCCTCGACAGGGTCTAGCGTCCCCGAGCAGTACTTC
TRBV5-1	NA	NA	14	TRBJ2-1	CASSLRTARNEQFF	TGCGCCAGCAGCTTGCGGACTGCCAGGAATGAGCAGTTCTTC
TRBV23-1	once	NA	17	TRBJ2-2	CASSLSIGQLNTGELFF	TGCGCCAGCAGTCTCTCCATCGGACAGCTGAACACCGGGGAGCTGTTTTTT
TRBV19	NA	NA	18	TRBJ1-1	CASSYRVLGNAISSEAFF	TGTGCCAGTAGTTACAGGGTCCTAGGTAATGCTATTTCATCGGAAGCTTTCTTT
TRBV6-1	few	TRBD1	15	TRBJ1-3	CASSEATGSGNTIYF	TGTGCCAGCAGTGAGGCGACAGGGTCTGGAAACACCATATATTTT
TRBV5-1	NA	NA	15	TRBJ2-1	CASSSQGTDYNEQFF	TGCGCCAGCAGCTCGCAGGGAACGGACTACAATGAGCAGTTCTTC
TRBV5-1	NA	NA	13	TRBJ1-6	CASSLQGNSPLHF	TGCGCCAGCAGCTTGCAGGGGAATTCACCCCTCCACTTT
TRBV19	NA	TRBD1	18	TRBJ2-3	CASSMSTGGGRYTDTQYF	TGTGCCAGTAGTATGAGTACAGGGGGCGGGCGTTATACAGATACGCAGTATTTT
TRBV6-2/TRBV6-3	NA	NA	12	TRBJ1-5	CASSRGNQPQHF	TGTGCCAGCAGCCGCGGGAATCAGCCCCAGCATTTT
TRBV28	NA	TRBD1	14	TRBJ1-1	CASSSGQPNTEAFF	TGTGCCAGCAGTTCGGGACAGCCGAACACTGAAGCTTTCTTT
TRBV27	NA	NA	13	TRBJ2-2	CASSPQNTGELFF	TGTGCCAGCAGTCCACAGAACACCGGGGAGCTGTTTTTT
TRBV6-5	NA	NA	14	TRBJ1-1	CGTSRVGLNTEAFF	TGTGGAACTTCGCGGGTCGGGCTGAATACTGAAGCTTTCTTT
TRBV5-4	NA	TRBD1	16	TRBJ1-4	CASSTPGQGRDEKLFF	TGTGCCAGCAGTACACCGGGACAGGGACGGGATGAAAAACTGTTTTTT
TRBV3-1/TRBV3-2	NA	TRBD1	14	TRBJ2-3	CASSQQGVADTQYF	TGTGCCAGCAGCCAACAGGGGGTCGCAGATACGCAGTATTTT
TRBV2	NA	NA	15	TRBJ1-2	CASTMVWSLNYGYTF	TGTGCCAGCACCATGGTATGGAGCCTCAACTATGGCTACACCTTC
TRBV2	NA	NA	15	TRBJ1-1	CASRGLAGGYTEAFF	TGTGCCAGCAGGGGTCTGGCAGGAGGGTACACTGAAGCTTTCTTT
TRBV7-9	NA	NA	13	TRBJ1-1	CASSLGGAAEAFF	TGTGCCAGCAGCTTGGGTGGTGCGGCTGAAGCTTTCTTT
TRBV5-4	NA	TRBD2	16	TRBJ2-5	CASSSGGLGVEETQYF	TGTGCCAGCAGCTCGGGGGGACTAGGTGTCGAAGAGACCCAGTACTTC
TRBV6-1	NA	NA	15	TRBJ1-3	CASSEILASGNTIYF	TGTGCCAGCAGTGAAATTTTGGCCTCTGGAAACACCATATATTTT
TRBV5-5	NA	NA	14	TRBJ1-1	CASSLGGLNTEAFF	TGTGCCAGCAGCTTGGGGGGCTTGAACACTGAAGCTTTCTTT
TRBV25-1	NA	NA	13	TRBJ2-2	CASRTTNTGELFF	TGTGCCAGCAGAACAACGAACACCGGGGAGCTGTTTTTT
TRBV6-6	few	NA	15	TRBJ1-2	CASRPSQKPNYGYTF	TGTGCCAGCAGACCTTCACAGAAACCTAACTATGGCTACACCTTC
TRBV9	NA	NA	14	TRBJ2-5	CASSVTSTSFTQYF	TGTGCCAGCAGCGTAACCTCAACTAGCTTCACCCAGTACTTC
TRBV28	few	NA	13	TRBJ2-1	CASTSVTYNEQFF	TGTGCCAGCACTAGCGTCACCTACAATGAGCAGTTCTTC
TRBV6-6	NA	NA	12	TRBJ2-1	CASSYTDNEQFF	TGTGCCAGCAGTTATACGGACAATGAGCAGTTCTTC
TRBV20-1	NA	NA	13	TRBJ1-6	CSASPDSNSPLHF	TGCAGTGCTAGTCCGGACAGTAATTCACCCCTCCACTTT